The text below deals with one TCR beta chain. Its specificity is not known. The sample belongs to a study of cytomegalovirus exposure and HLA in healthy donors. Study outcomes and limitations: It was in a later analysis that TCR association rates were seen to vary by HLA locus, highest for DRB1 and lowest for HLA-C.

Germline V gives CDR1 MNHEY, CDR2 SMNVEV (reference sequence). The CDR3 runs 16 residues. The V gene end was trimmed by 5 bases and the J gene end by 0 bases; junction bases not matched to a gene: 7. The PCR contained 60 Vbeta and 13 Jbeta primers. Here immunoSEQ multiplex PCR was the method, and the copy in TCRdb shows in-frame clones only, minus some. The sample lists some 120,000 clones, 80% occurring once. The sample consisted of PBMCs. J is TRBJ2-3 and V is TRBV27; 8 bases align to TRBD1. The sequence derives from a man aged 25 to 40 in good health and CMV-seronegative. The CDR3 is CASSPDRGISTDTQYF. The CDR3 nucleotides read TGTGCCAGCAGTCCCGACAGGGGAATTAGCACAGATACGCAGTATTTT.